What follows is one T cell receptor beta chain and its context. Its antigen is unidentified. These data are taken from a study of T cells in localized non-small cell lung cancer. Study-wide findings and caveats: Higher T cell density in the blood was associated with longer overall survival, whereas higher adjacent-lung clonality associated with shorter survival. Adjacent lung tissue had a median roughly 55 of the top 100 clones found in the tumor.

The CDR3 is 15 residues long. Looked up from germline, CDR1 is SGHTA and CDR2 is FQGNSA. The junction had 7 bases not matched to a gene; V was cut back by 5 bases and J by 1 base. TCRdb's table, derived via immunoSEQ multiplex PCR, lists solely in-frame clones and lacks some. This sample carries over 55,000 clones, almost 90% of them seen once, and the ten largest clones take over 1.5%. This chain connects TRBV7-2 to TRBJ2-5; the match to TRBD1 covers 7 bases. The source was peripheral blood, collected before any cancer treatment. The clonotype comes from a woman aged 35 to 69 with stage I lung adenocarcinoma. The CDR3: CASSPLGGRQETQYF. In nucleotides, the CDR3 is TGTGCCAGCAGCCCACTAGGGGGCCGCCAAGAGACCCAGTACTTC. Supplemented by reference TRBV7-2 and TRBJ2-5, the full variable domain reads GAGVSQSPSNKVTEKGKDVELRCDPISGHTALYWYRQSLGQGLEFLIYFQGNSAPDKSGLPSDRFSAERTGGSVSTLTIQRTQQEDSAVYLCASSPLGGRQETQYFGPGTRLLVL.